The 8 T cell receptor beta chains presented below share a single source sample, sequenced in a study of CD4 T cells in relation to SARS-CoV-2 and coronaviruses. Before the COVID-19 pandemic, during about 2011-2019, CD4+ T cells were taken from unexposed donors. CD4+ T cells were isolated from the cells after 10 days of culture. This table comes from immunoSEQ multiplex PCR, and its TCRdb copy is limited to in-frame clones, with some not included. The sample yields tens of thousands of clones, roughly 70% seen once. The antigens these receptors bind are not known. Sequenced sample: CD4+ T cells from PBMCs, cultured in vitro. The origin of the receptors is a human donor in good health.

The V call is TRBV5-1, the J call TRBJ1-4, with D perhaps TRBD1 (5 bases). Germline loops: CDR1 SGHRS, CDR2 YFSETQ. The CDR3 sequence is 15 residues long. Trimming cost V 2 bases and J 7 bases, with 15 bases left between them. Written as DNA, the CDR3 is TGCGCCAGCAGCTTTGGGGGACCGGTGGGTGAAAAACTGTTTTTT. Encoded protein: CASSFGGPVGEKLFF.

The V and J genes are TRBV5-6 and TRBJ2-5, with D tentatively TRBD2 (7 bases). Germline lookup yields CDR1 SGHDT and CDR2 YYEEEE. This CDR3 is built from 14 residues. The germline V and J ends were trimmed by 4 bases and 1 base, with 11 bases remaining between them. The CDR3 DNA follows: TGTGCCAGCAGCCATGGGGGGGCCCAAGAGACCCAGTACTTC. It translates to CASSHGGAQETQYF. Full variable domain (rest looked up from reference TRBV5-6 and TRBJ2-5): DAGVTQSPTHLIKTRGQQVTLRCSPKSGHDTVSWYQQALGQGPQFIFQYYEEEERQRGNFPDRFSGHQFPNYSSELNVNALLLGDSALYLCASSHGGAQETQYFGPGTRLLVL.

This chain uses TRBV2 with TRBJ1-1; D is unresolved. In germline, CDR1 is SNHLY, CDR2 FYNNEI. V gave up 7 bases and J gave up 11 bases, with 20 bases separating them. There are 13 residues in the CDR3. Here the CDR3 reads CASTLDPAGLAFF. CDR3 in DNA: TGTGCCAGCACGCTGGATCCAGCCGGGTTGGCTTTCTTT.

The rearrangement uses TRBV11-2 and TRBJ2-5; 7 nucleotides line up with TRBD1. The CDR3 extends over 16 amino acids. Germline V gives CDR1 SGHAT, CDR2 FQNNGV. Germline trimming cut 2 bases from V and 5 bases from J; bases unmatched to any gene: 11. CDR3 bases: TGTGCCAGCAGCTTAAGATACGAGGGGGCTTCGGAGACCCAGTACTTC. It yields the protein CASSLRYEGASETQYF.

The sample holds one count of this clone. V and J are TRBV10-3 and TRBJ1-2; 10 bases line up with TRBD1. CDR3 length: 14 residues. Germline V CDR1 and CDR2: ENHRY, SYGVKD. J gave up 3 bases and V 6 bases, and 4 bases lay outside the gene matches. As DNA, the CDR3 is TGTGCCATCAGCTTGACAGGGGGCGACTATGGCTACACCTTC. It yields the protein CAISLTGGDYGYTF.

In this sample, this clone turned up a few times. V usage is TRBV7-2 and J usage is TRBJ2-7; TRBD1 aligns across 9 bases. V lost 4 bases, J lost 4 bases, and 2 bases stayed unmatched. The CDR3 length is 13 residues. Germline V gene lookup returns CDR1 SGHTA and CDR2 FQGNSA. The CDR3 region has the DNA TGTGCCAGCAGCTCACAGGGGGCGTACGAGCAGTACTTC. It specifies CASSSQGAYEQYF.

J is TRBJ1-1 and V is TRBV6-5; unclear D gene. Germline V lookup: CDR1 MNHEY, CDR2 SVGAGI. CDR3 length equals 15 residues. With 2 bases removed from V and 2 bases from J, the gap between germline ends came to 12 bases. For the CDR3, the DNA is TGTGCCAGCAGTTACGTTTCGGAGGGTAACACTGAAGCTTTCTTT. This codes for CASSYVSEGNTEAFF.

The genes are TRBV3-1 (or the pseudogene TRBV3-2) and TRBJ2-1, with 9 positions matching TRBD1. CDR3 length: 15 amino acids. The trim removed 1 base at V and 2 bases at J, leaving 0 bases unmatched. Germline CDR1 is LGHDT and CDR2 is YNNKEL (reference sequence). The CDR3: CASSQGQGAYNEQFF. CDR3 nucleotide sequence: TGTGCCAGCAGCCAAGGACAGGGGGCCTACAATGAGCAGTTCTTC.